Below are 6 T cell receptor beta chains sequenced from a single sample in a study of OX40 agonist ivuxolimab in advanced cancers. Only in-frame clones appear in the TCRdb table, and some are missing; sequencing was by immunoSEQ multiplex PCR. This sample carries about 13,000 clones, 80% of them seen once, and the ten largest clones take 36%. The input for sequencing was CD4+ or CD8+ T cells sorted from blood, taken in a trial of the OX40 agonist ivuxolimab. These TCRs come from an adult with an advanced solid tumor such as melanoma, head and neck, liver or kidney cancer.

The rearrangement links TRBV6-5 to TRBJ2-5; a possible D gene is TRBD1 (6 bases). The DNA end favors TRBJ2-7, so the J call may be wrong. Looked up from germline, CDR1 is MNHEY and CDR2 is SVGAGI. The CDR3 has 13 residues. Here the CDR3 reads CASSHRGGYEQYF. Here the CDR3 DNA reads TGTGCCAGCAGTCACCGAGGGGGCTACGAGCAGTACTTC.

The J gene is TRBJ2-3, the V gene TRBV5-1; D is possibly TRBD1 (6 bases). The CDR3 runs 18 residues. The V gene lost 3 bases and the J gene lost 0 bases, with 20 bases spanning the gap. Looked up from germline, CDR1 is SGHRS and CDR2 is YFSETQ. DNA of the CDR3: TGCGCCAGCAGCTCGTCAGGGGCACGTGGCGCTAGCACAGATACGCAGTATTTT. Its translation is CASSSSGARGASTDTQYF.

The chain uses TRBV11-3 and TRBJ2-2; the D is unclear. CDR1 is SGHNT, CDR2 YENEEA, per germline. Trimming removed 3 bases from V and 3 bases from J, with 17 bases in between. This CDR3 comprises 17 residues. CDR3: CASSFPEWGIDTGELFF. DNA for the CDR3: TGTGCCAGCAGCTTCCCCGAATGGGGTATCGACACCGGGGAGCTGTTTTTT.

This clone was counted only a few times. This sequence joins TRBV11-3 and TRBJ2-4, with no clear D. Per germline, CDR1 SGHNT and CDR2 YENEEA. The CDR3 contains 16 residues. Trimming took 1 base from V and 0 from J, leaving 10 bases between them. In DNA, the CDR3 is TGTGCCAGCAGCTTAGGTTCCCGACTAGCCAAAAACATTCAGTACTTC. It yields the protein CASSLGSRLAKNIQYF.

CDR3 bases: TGTTCTCGGGCGCGCTCCTACAATGAGCAGTTCTTC. It codes for CSRARSYNEQFF. The chain uses TRBV2 and TRBJ2-1; D is ambiguous. The CDR3 runs 12 residues. From germline, CDR1 is SNHLY and CDR2 FYNNEI. The full variable domain, its missing parts supplied by reference TRBV2 and TRBJ2-1, is EPEVTQTPSHQVTQMGQEVILRCVPISNHLYFYWYRQILGQKVEFLVSFYNNEISEKSEIFDDQFSVERPDGSNFTLKIRSTKLEDSAMYFCSRARSYNEQFFGPGTRLTVL.

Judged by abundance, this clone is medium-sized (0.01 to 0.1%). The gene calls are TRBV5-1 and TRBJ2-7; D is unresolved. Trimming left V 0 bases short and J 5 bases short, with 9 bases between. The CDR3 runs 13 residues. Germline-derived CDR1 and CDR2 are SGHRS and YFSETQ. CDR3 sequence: CASSLGSLDEQYF. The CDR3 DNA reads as TGCGCCAGCAGCTTGGGGAGTCTGGACGAGCAGTACTTC.